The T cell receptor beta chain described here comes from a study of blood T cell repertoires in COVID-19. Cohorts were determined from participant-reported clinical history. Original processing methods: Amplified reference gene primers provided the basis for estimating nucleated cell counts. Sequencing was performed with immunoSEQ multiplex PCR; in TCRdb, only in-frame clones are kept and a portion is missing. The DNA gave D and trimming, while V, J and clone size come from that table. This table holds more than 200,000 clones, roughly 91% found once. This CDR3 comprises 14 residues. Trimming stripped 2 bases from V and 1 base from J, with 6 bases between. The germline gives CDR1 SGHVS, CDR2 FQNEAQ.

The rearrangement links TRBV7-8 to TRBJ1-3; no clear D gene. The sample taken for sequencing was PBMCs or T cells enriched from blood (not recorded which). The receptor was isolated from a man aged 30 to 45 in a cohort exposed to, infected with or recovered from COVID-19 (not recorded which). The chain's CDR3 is CASSLSSSGNTIYF. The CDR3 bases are TGTGCCAGCAGCTTATCCTCTTCTGGAAACACCATATATTTT.